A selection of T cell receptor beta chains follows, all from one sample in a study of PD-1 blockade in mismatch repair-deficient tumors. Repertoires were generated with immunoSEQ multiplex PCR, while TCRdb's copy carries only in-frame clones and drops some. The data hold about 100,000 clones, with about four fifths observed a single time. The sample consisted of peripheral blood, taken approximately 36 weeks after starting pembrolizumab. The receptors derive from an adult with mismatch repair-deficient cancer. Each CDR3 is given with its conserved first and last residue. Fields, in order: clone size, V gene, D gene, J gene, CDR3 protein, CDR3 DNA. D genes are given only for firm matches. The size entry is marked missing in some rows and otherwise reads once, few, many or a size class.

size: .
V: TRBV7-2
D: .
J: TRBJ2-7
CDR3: CASSSRYSSYEQYF
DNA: TGTGCCAGCAGCTCGCGGTATAGCTCCTACGAGCAGTACTTC

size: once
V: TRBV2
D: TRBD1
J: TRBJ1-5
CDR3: CASSPGQGTISNQPQHF
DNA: TGTGCCAGCAGTCCGGGACAGGGGACAATTAGCAATCAGCCCCAGCATTTT

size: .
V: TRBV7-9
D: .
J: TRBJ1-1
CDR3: CASSLSNTEAFF
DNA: TGTGCCAGCAGCTTATCAAACACTGAAGCTTTCTTT

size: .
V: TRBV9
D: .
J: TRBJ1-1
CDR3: CASSFQQGSNTEAFF
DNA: TGTGCCAGCAGCTTCCAACAGGGCTCGAACACTGAAGCTTTCTTT

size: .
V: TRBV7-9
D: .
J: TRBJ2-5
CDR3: CASSSNPRETQYF
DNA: TGTGCCAGCAGTTCCAACCCCCGAGAGACCCAGTACTTC

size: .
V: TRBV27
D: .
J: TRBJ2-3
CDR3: CASRSMGRGTDTQYF
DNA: TGTGCCAGCCGTTCGATGGGGAGAGGCACAGATACGCAGTATTTT

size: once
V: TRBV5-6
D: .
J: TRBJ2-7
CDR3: CASSLVPGSYEQYF
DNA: TGTGCCAGCAGCTTGGTTCCAGGCTCCTACGAGCAGTACTTC

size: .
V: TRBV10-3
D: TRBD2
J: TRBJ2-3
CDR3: CAIRAGLAVTDTQYF
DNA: TGTGCCATCAGGGCGGGACTAGCGGTGACAGATACGCAGTATTTT

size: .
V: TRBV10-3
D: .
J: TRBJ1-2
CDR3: CAIIKGLNQPYGYTF
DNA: TGTGCCATCATCAAGGGACTTAATCAACCTTATGGCTACACCTTC

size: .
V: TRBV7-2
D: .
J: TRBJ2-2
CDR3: CASSSGPHTNTGELFF
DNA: TGTGCCAGCAGCTCGGGACCCCATACGAACACCGGGGAGCTGTTTTTT

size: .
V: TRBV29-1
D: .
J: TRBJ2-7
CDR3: CSARDTGRYEQYF
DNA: TGCAGCGCACGGGACACTGGCCGATACGAGCAGTACTTC

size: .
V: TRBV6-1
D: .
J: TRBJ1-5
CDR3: CASSREVDQPQHF
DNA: TGTGCCAGCTCTAGGGAGGTGGATCAGCCCCAGCATTTT

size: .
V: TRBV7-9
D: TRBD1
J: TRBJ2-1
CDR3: CASSTTDRVHDEQFF
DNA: TGTGCCAGCAGCACCACGGACAGGGTCCACGATGAGCAGTTCTTC

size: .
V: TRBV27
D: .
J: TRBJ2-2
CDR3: CAAGEGRGTGELFF
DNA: TGTGCCGCGGGCGAGGGCCGGGGCACCGGGGAGCTGTTTTTT

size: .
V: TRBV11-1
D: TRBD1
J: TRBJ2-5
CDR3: CASSLSQGARETQYF
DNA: TGTGCCAGCAGCTTATCCCAGGGGGCACGGGAGACCCAGTACTTC

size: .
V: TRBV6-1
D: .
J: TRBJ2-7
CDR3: CASSERQNYEQYF
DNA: TGTGCCAGCAGTGAACGACAGAACTACGAGCAGTACTTC

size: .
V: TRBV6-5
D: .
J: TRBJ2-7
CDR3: CASSLSPVHEQYF
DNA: TGTGCCAGCAGTCTGTCTCCGGTCCACGAGCAGTACTTC

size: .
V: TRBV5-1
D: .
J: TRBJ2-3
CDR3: CASRVTGATDTQYF
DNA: TGCGCCAGCAGAGTGACAGGCGCCACAGATACGCAGTATTTT

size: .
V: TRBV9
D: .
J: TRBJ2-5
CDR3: CASSVVPETETQYF
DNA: TGTGCCAGCAGCGTAGTGCCAGAGACAGAGACCCAGTACTTC

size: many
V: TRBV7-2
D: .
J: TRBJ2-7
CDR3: CASSGRARHEQYF
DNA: TGTGCCAGCAGCGGCCGGGCACGCCACGAGCAGTACTTC

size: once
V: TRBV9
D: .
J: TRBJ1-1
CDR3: CASSVVPGRMPEAFF
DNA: TGTGCCAGCAGCGTAGTTCCAGGGAGGATGCCTGAAGCTTTCTTT

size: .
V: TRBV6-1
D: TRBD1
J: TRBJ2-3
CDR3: CASREGQGVTDTQYF
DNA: TGTGCCAGCAGGGAGGGACAGGGTGTCACAGATACGCAGTATTTT

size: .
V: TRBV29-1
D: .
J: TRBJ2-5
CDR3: CSVEFWGETQYF
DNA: TGCAGCGTTGAATTCTGGGGGGAGACCCAGTACTTC

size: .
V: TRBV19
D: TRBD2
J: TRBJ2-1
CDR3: CASNIAGGYNEQFF
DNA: TGTGCCAGTAATATAGCGGGAGGTTACAATGAGCAGTTCTTC

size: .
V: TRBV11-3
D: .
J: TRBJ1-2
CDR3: CASSRGRRGDGYTF
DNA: TGTGCCAGCAGCCGAGGCCGGAGGGGAGATGGCTACACCTTC

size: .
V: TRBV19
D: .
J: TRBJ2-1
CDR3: CASSMRVGSSYNEQFF
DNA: TGTGCCAGTAGTATGCGGGTCGGGAGCTCCTACAATGAGCAGTTCTTC

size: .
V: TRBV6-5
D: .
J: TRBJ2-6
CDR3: CASSMAPTGANVLTF
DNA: TGTGCCAGCAGTATGGCGCCGACTGGGGCCAACGTCCTGACTTTC